Listed below are T cell receptor beta chains from one sample, sequenced in a study of T cells after yellow fever vaccination. TCRdb fed the 5' RACE reads into MiXCR, producing one record per CDR3 protein. This table has hundreds of thousands of distinct CDR3 sequences, approximately 21% appearing once. Source: PBMCs, taken 15 days after the yellow fever booster vaccination. The receptors come from a man aged 25-40 years who received the YFV17D yellow fever vaccine. Both conserved end residues are part of each CDR3. The D gene is left open where the match is weak. Not all rows give a size; the values are once, few, many and, for expanded clones, a class.

V gene	clone size	D gene	J gene	CDR3 DNA	CDR3 protein
TRBV29-1	-	TRBD2	TRBJ2-1	TGCAGCGTTGAACTAGCGGGAGGTCCATCTCCTTCCAATGAGCAGTTCTTC	CSVELAGGPSPSNEQFF
TRBV27	few	TRBD2	TRBJ2-1	TGTGCCAGCAGTACGGTTCGGGGGGGTATCTACAATGAGCAGTTCTTC	CASSTVRGGIYNEQFF
TRBV7-9	-	-	TRBJ2-3	TGTGCCAGCAGTTTACTAGCTCATTCAGATACGCAGTATTTT	CASSLLAHSDTQYF
TRBV5-1	-	-	TRBJ2-3	TGCGCCAGCAGCTTGGAGGCCGCGAGGGCAGATACGCAGTATTTT	CASSLEAARADTQYF
TRBV20-1	-	-	TRBJ2-3	TGCAGTGCCCCAGTACGGCCCGGGAGAACAGATACGCAGTATTTT	CSAPVRPGRTDTQYF
TRBV7-3	few	-	TRBJ2-3	TGTGCCAGCAGGCATAGCGGAAGCACAGATACGCAGTATTTT	CASRHSGSTDTQYF
TRBV20-1	few	TRBD2	TRBJ2-7	TGCAGTGCTAGAGATTACCTAGCGGGAGCTTCCTACGAGCAGTACTTC	CSARDYLAGASYEQYF
TRBV12-3/TRBV12-4	-	-	TRBJ1-3	TGTGCCAGCAGTCGGGGGAGCTCTGGAAACACCATATATTTT	CASSRGSSGNTIYF
TRBV12-3/TRBV12-4	few	-	TRBJ1-3	TGTGCCAGCAGTTTCGAGAGAAACACCATATATTTT	CASSFERNTIYF
TRBV5-1	many	TRBD1	TRBJ2-3	TGCGCCAGCAGCCTGGGACAGGAGACAGATACGCAGTATTTT	CASSLGQETDTQYF
TRBV30	-	TRBD2	TRBJ2-7	TGTGCCTGGAGCTTAGCGGGAGAAGGCGAGCAGTACTTC	CAWSLAGEGEQYF
TRBV11-2	-	-	TRBJ2-5	TGTGCCAGCAGCGGGCAGGGGGGTCAAGAGACCCAGTACTTC	CASSGQGGQETQYF
TRBV20-1	-	TRBD2	TRBJ2-1	TGCAGTGCTATCGGGTGGGCCAGAGGTAGCGGGAGTGGTGAGCAGTTCTTC	CSAIGWARGSGSGEQFF
TRBV4-3	-	TRBD2	TRBJ2-7	TGCGCCAGCAGCCAAGAAGCTAGCGGGAGGGGCGAGCAGTACTTC	CASSQEASGRGEQYF
TRBV20-1	-	-	TRBJ1-4	TGCAGTGCGAGATTATTACGGACCGGGTATGAAAAACTGTTTTTT	CSARLLRTGYEKLFF
TRBV5-1	-	TRBD1	TRBJ2-5	TGCGCCAGCAGCTTGGCAGGGGGCCCCCCCGAGACCCAGTACTTC	CASSLAGGPPETQYF
TRBV29-1	-	-	TRBJ1-2	TGCAGCGTTGCGGACTACTATGGCTACACCTTC	CSVADYYGYTF